Shown below are 16 T cell receptor beta chains from a single sample sequenced in a study of blood T cell repertoires in COVID-19. Generated by immunoSEQ multiplex PCR, the TCRdb table keeps only in-frame clones and is missing some. Of hundreds of thousands of clones in the sample, 85% to 90% were seen once. Sequencing used peripheral blood. The receptor source for this set is a woman aged 45-65 years with COVID-19, enrolled during active disease.

The rearrangement joins TRBV14 to TRBJ2-7; TRBD1 is a possible D gene (5 bases). The V end was cut by 1 base, the J end by 3 bases, with 10 bases between. This CDR3 comprises 14 residues. Germline CDR1 reads SGHDN; CDR2 reads FVKESK. The CDR3 sequence: CASSQVGRVYEQYF. CDR3 coding DNA: TGTGCCAGCAGCCAAGTGGGCAGGGTCTACGAGCAGTACTTC. Using reference TRBV14 and TRBJ2-7 for the parts outside the CDR3, the full variable domain is EAGVTQFPSHSVIEKGQTVTLRCDPISGHDNLYWYRRVMGKEIKFLLHFVKESKQDESGMPNNRFLAERTGGTYSTLKVQPAELEDSGVYFCASSQVGRVYEQYFGPGTRLTVT.

The chain is built from TRBV28 and TRBJ1-3; D remains ambiguous. V was pared by 2 bases and J by 4 bases, with 3 bases between. Per germline, CDR1 MDHEN and CDR2 SYDVKM. The length of the CDR3 is 12 residues. The CDR3 reads CASSLRGNTIYF. The CDR3 bases are TGTGCCAGCAGTTTACGGGGAAACACCATATATTTT.

The chain uses TRBV4-2 and TRBJ1-1; no clear D gene. Per germline, CDR1 LGHNA and CDR2 YNFKEQ. V was trimmed by 1 base and J by 5 bases, leaving 20 bases between them. This CDR3 contains 17 residues. CDR3 region: CASSQALNLGEGTEAFF. CDR3 in DNA: TGTGCCAGCAGCCAAGCCCTCAACCTCGGGGAGGGTACTGAAGCTTTCTTT.

The chain recombines TRBV10-1 with TRBJ2-7; 7 bases are shared with TRBD2. The V gene end was trimmed by 8 bases and the J gene end by 7 bases; junction bases not matched to a gene: 5. Per the germline V gene, CDR1 is WNHNN and CDR2 is SYGVQD (reference sequence). The CDR3 extends over 11 amino acids. CDR3 amino acids: CASSPGGEQYF. DNA for the CDR3: TGCGCCAGCTCTCCGGGGGGAGAGCAGTACTTC.

The rearrangement joins TRBV7-9 to TRBJ1-2; D uncertain. The germline gives CDR1 SEHNR, CDR2 FQNEAQ (reference sequence). The V end was cut by 4 bases, the J end by 4 bases, with 10 bases between. The CDR3 loop spans 13 amino acids. The DNA of the CDR3 is TGTGCCAGCAGCTCACAGTTCCTCTATGGCTACACCTTC. Translation gives CASSSQFLYGYTF.

V gene TRBV11-2 combines with J gene TRBJ2-7; 10 positions agree with TRBD1. The junction had 14 bases not matched to a gene; V was cut back by 5 bases and J by 4 bases. The CDR3 is 17 amino acids. Germline-derived CDR1 and CDR2 are SGHAT and FQNNGV. CDR3 DNA: TGTGCCAGCAGCCTGTCCCGGGACAGGGGAGTGCCTTACGAGCAGTACTTC. It translates to CASSLSRDRGVPYEQYF.

This chain links TRBV11-1 with TRBJ2-5, with D uncertain. The germline V gene has CDR1 SGHAT and CDR2 FQDESV (reference sequence). CDR3 length equals 15 residues. V was cut by 5 bases and J by 2 bases, with 15 bases left in between. CDR3 nucleotide sequence: TGTGCCAGCAGCCATGGTCAACGCCTACAAGAGACCCAGTACTTC. Its protein product is CASSHGQRLQETQYF.

This clone was seen only a few times. The gene calls are TRBV6-6 and TRBJ1-5; TRBD1 is a possible D gene (5 bases). Per germline, CDR1 MNHNY and CDR2 SVGAGI (reference sequence). There are 15 residues in the CDR3. Trimming removed 2 bases at V and 7 bases at J, with 15 bases between. CDR3 sequence: CASSYGGEGQQPQHF. The CDR3 DNA is TGTGCCAGCAGTTACGGCGGGGAGGGGCAGCAGCCCCAGCATTTT.

This sequence joins TRBV5-1 and TRBJ1-2; 7 nucleotides match TRBD1. V was pared by 2 bases and J by 5 bases, with 9 bases of the junction left unmatched. The germline V gene has CDR1 SGHRS and CDR2 YFSETQ. The CDR3 sequence is 15 residues long. The CDR3 loop is CASSFEGGYRYGYTF. The CDR3, as DNA: TGCGCCAGCAGCTTTGAAGGGGGCTATCGTTATGGCTACACCTTC. Full variable domain (remainder filled in from reference TRBV5-1 and TRBJ1-2): KAGVTQTPRYLIKTRGQQVTLSCSPISGHRSVSWYQQTPGQGLQFLFEYFSETQRNKGNFPGRFSGRQFSNSRSEMNVSTLELGDSALYLCASSFEGGYRYGYTFGSGTRLTVV.

This chain joins TRBV7-6 and TRBJ2-7, with 8 bases matching TRBD2. Per the germline V gene, CDR1 is SGHVS and CDR2 is FNYEAQ. J was trimmed by 1 base and V by 5 bases; bases with no gene match: 10. The CDR3 loop spans 16 amino acids. CDR3 region: CASSPLQAGASYEQYF. The CDR3 DNA sequence: TGTGCCAGCAGCCCTCTCCAAGCGGGGGCTTCCTACGAGCAGTACTTC.

This clone was seen a single time. The chain combines TRBV6-2 or TRBV6-3 with TRBJ1-6; no reliable D call. The CDR3 is made up of 14 amino acids. V lost 5 bases to trimming and J lost 9 bases, with 14 bases between them. The V gene's germline CDR1 is MNHEY and CDR2 SVGEGT. The CDR3 sequence is CASSTYRGGSPLHF. DNA for the CDR3: TGTGCCAGCAGTACATATCGGGGAGGTTCACCCCTCCACTTT.

The gene calls are TRBV30 and TRBJ1-2, with 7 bases fitting TRBD1. Per germline, CDR1 GTSNPN and CDR2 SVGIG (reference sequence). This CDR3 region has 15 residues. The trim removed 3 bases at V and 2 bases at J, leaving 9 bases unmatched. The CDR3 is CAWSPAGTVNYGYTF. DNA for the CDR3: TGTGCCTGGAGCCCCGCCGGGACAGTGAACTATGGCTACACCTTC.

A remark on this clone: At the DNA level, this CDR3 is encoded by other sequences in the same sample as well. The CDR3 coding sequence is TGTGCCAGCAGCTTGGATCCAGGGTTCCCTGAAGCTTTCTTT. It encodes CASSLDPGFPEAFF. The chain carries TRBV5-4 and TRBJ1-1, with TRBD1 as a possible D gene (5 bases). Germline lookup yields CDR1 SGHNT and CDR2 YYREEE (reference sequence). Trimming pared 0 bases from V and 6 bases from J, leaving 12 bases between. The CDR3 totals 14 residues.

The chain combines TRBV30 with TRBJ2-3, with 14 bases fitting TRBD2. With 0 bases clipped from V and 6 bases from J, the junction kept 8 bases outside the gene matches. This CDR3 is built from 17 residues. CDR1 is GTSNPN, CDR2 SVGIG, per germline (reference sequence). The CDR3 is CAWSVRRTSGGTDTQYF. DNA of the CDR3: TGTGCCTGGAGTGTACGCCGGACTAGCGGGGGGACTGATACGCAGTATTTT.

J is TRBJ2-2 and V is TRBV27, with TRBD1 matching 9 bases. The CDR3 runs 16 residues. Per germline, CDR1 MNHEY and CDR2 SMNVEV (reference sequence). V shed 6 bases and J 6 bases; nucleotides not matched to a gene: 11. The chain's CDR3 is CASRTFGTGFAGELFF. CDR3 coding DNA: TGTGCCAGCAGAACCTTCGGGACAGGGTTTGCCGGGGAGCTGTTTTTT.

With regard to this clone: The same CDR3 arises from other DNA sequences in this sample as well. The gene calls are TRBV7-9 and TRBJ1-1; TRBD1 might be the D (5 bases). V was pared by 5 bases and J by 4 bases, with 14 bases between. The CDR3 spans 14 residues. CDR1 is SEHNR, CDR2 FQNEAQ, per germline (reference sequence). The chain's CDR3 is CASSPSGGSTEAFF. The DNA of the CDR3 is TGTGCCAGCAGCCCATCCGGGGGGAGCACTGAAGCTTTCTTT.